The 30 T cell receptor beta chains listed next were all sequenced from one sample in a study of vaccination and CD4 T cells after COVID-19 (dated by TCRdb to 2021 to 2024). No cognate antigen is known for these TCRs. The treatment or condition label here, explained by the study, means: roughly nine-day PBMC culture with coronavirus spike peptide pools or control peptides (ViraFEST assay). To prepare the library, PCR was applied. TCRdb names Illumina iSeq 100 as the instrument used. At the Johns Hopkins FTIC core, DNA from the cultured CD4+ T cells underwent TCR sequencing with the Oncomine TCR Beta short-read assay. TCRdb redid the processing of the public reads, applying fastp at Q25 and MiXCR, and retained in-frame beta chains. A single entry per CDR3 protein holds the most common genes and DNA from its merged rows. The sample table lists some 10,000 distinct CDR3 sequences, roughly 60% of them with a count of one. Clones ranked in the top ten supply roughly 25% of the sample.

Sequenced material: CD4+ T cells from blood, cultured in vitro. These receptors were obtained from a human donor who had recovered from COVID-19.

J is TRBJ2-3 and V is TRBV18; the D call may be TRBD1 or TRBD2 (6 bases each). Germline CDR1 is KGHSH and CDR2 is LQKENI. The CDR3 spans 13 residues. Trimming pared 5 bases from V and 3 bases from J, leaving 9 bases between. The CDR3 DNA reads TGTGCCAGCTCATCGGGGGCGACAGATACGCAGTATTTT. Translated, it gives CASSSGATDTQYF.

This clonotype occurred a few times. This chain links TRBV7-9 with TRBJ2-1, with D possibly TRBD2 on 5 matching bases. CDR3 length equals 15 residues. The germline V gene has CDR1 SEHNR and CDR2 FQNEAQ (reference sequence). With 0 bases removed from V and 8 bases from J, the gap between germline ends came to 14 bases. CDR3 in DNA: TGTGCCAGCAGCTTAGCGGGAGTTGCGTGGTATGAGCAGTTCTTC. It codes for CASSLAGVAWYEQFF.

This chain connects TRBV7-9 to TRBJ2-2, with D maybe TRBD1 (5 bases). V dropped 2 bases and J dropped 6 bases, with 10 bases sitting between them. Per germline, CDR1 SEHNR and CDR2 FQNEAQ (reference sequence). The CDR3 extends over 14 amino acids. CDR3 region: CASSLTQGAGELFF. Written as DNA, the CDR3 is TGTGCCAGCAGCTTAACTCAGGGTGCCGGGGAGCTGTTTTTT.

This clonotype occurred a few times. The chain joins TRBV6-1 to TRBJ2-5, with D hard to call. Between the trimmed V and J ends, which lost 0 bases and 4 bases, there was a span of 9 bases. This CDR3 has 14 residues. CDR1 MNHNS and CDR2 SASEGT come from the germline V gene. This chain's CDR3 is CASSEAVWGETQYF. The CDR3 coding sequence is TGTGCCAGCAGTGAAGCGGTGTGGGGAGAGACCCAGTACTTC.

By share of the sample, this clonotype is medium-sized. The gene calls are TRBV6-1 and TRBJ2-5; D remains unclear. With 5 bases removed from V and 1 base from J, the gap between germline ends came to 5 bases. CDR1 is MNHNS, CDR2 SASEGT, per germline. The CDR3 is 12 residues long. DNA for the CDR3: TGTGCCAGCAGTAAGACCCAAGAGACCCAGTACTTC. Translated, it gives CASSKTQETQYF.

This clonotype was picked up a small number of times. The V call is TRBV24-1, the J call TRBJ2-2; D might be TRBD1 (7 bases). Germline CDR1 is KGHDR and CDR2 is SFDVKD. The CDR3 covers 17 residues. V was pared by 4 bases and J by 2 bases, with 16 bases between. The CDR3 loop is CATSDPRGGGNTGELFF. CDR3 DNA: TGTGCCACCAGTGACCCCCGCGGAGGGGGCAACACCGGGGAGCTGTTTTTT.

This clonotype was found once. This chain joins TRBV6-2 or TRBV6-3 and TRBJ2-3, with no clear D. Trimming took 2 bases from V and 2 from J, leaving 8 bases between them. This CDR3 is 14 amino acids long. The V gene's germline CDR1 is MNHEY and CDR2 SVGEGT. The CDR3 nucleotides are TGTGCCAGCAGTTACCGCCTCGCCACAGATACGCAGTATTTT. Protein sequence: CASSYRLATDTQYF.

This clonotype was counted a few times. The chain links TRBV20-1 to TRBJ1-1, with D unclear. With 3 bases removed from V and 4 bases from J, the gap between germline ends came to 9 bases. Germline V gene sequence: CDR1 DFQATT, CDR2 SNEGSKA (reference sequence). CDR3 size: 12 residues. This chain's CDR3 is CSARTDGTEAFF. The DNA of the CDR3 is TGCAGTGCTAGGACGGATGGCACTGAAGCTTTCTTT.

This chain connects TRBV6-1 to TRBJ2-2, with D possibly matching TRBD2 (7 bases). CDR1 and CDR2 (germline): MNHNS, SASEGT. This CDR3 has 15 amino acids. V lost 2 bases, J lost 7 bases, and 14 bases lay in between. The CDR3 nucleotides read TGTGCCAGCAGTGAACGTCGGGGGGCGGTCGGGGAGCTGTTTTTT. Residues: CASSERRGAVGELFF.

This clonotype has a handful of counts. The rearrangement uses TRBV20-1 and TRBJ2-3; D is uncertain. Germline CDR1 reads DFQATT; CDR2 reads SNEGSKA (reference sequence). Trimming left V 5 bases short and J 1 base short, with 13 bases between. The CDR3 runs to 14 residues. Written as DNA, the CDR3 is TGCAGTGCTCCTGTGATTTCGGGCACAGATACGCAGTATTTT. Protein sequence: CSAPVISGTDTQYF.

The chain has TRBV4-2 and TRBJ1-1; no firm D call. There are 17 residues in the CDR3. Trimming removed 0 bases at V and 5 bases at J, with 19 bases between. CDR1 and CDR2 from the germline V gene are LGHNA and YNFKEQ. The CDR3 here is CASSQDRYGPYWTEAFF. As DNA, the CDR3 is TGTGCCAGCAGCCAAGATCGATATGGACCCTACTGGACTGAAGCTTTCTTT.

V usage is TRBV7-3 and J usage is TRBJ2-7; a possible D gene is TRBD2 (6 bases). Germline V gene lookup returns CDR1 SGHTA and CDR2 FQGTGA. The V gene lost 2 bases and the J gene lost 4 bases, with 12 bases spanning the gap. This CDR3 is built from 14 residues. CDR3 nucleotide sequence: TGTGCCAGCAGCTTACGTAGCGGCCCTTACGAGCAGTACTTC. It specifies CASSLRSGPYEQYF.

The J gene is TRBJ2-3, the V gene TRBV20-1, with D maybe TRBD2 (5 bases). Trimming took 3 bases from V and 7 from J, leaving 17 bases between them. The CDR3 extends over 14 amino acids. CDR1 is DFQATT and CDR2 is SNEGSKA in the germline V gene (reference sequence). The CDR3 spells CSARVRRDPHTQYF. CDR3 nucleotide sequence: TGCAGTGCTAGGGTCAGACGGGATCCCCATACGCAGTATTTT.

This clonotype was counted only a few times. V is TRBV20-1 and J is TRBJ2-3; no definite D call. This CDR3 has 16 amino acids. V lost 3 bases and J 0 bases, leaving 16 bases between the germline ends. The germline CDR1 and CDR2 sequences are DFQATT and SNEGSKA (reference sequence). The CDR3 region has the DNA TGCAGTGCTAGCACCACGTTGTACGGGAGCACAGATACGCAGTATTTT. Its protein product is CSASTTLYGSTDTQYF.

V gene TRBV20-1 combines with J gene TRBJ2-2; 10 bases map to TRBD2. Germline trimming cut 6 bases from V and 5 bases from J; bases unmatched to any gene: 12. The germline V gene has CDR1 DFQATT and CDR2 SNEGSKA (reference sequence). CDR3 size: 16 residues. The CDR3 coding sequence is TGCAGTGCGCAGCGGGGGGGCTCCCGGTGGACCGGGGAGCTGTTTTTT. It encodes CSAQRGGSRWTGELFF.

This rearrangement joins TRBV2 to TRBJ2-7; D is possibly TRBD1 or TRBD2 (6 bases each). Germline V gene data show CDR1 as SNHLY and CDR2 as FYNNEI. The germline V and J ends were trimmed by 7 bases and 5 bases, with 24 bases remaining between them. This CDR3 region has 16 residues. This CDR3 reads CASTGPRRGHGDEQYF. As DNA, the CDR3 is TGTGCCAGCACTGGACCCAGGAGGGGACATGGTGACGAGCAGTACTTC.

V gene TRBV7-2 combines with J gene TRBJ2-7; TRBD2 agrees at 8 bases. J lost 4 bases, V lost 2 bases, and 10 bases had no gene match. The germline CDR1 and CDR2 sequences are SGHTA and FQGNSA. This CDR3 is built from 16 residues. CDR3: CASSLKTERGPYEQYF. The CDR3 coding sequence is TGTGCCAGCAGCTTAAAAACAGAGCGGGGGCCTTACGAGCAGTACTTC.

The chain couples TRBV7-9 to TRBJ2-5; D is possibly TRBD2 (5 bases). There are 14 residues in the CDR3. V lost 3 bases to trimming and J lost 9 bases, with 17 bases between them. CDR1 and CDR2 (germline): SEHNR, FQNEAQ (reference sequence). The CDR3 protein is CASSLVWASRPQYF. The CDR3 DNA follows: TGTGCCAGCAGCTTGGTTTGGGCTAGCAGGCCCCAGTACTTC.

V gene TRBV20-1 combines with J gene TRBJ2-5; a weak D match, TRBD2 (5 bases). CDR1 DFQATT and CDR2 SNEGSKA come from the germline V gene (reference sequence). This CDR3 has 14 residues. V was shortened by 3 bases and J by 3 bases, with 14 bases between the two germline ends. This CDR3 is CSASPFGSEETQYF. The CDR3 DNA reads TGCAGTGCTAGTCCGTTTGGGAGTGAAGAGACCCAGTACTTC.

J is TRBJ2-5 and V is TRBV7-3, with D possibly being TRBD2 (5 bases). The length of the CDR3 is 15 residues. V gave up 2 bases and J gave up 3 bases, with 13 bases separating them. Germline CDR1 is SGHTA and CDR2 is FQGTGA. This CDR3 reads CASSLEVEAKETQYF. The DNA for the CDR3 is TGTGCCAGCAGCTTAGAGGTGGAGGCTAAAGAGACCCAGTACTTC.

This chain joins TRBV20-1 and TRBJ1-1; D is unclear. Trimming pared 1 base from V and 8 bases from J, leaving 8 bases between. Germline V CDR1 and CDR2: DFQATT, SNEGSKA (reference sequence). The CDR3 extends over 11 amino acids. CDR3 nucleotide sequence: TGCAGTGCTAGAGCCCGGGTAGAAGCTTTCTTT. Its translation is CSARARVEAFF.

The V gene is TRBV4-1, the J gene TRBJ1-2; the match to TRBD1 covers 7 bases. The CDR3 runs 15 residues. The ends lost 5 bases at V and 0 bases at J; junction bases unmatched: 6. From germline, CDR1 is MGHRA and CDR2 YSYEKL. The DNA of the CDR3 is TGCGCCAGCAGCGCAGTAGGGACAGCTAACTATGGCTACACCTTC. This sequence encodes CASSAVGTANYGYTF.

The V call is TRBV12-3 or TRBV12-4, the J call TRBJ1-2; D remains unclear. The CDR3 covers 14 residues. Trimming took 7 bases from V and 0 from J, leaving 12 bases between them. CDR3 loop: CASTLRASNYGYTF. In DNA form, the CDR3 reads TGTGCCAGCACTCTAAGGGCTTCTAACTATGGCTACACCTTC.

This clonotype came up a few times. CDR3 sequence (DNA): TGCAGTGCCCAGAGAGGGGGTTCAGGAACTGAAGCTTTCTTT. Translated, it gives CSAQRGGSGTEAFF. The chain carries TRBV20-1 and TRBJ1-1, with D maybe TRBD1 (6 bases). The germline gives CDR1 DFQATT, CDR2 SNEGSKA (reference sequence). CDR3 length: 14 residues. The germline V and J ends were trimmed by 6 bases and 5 bases, with 19 bases remaining between them.

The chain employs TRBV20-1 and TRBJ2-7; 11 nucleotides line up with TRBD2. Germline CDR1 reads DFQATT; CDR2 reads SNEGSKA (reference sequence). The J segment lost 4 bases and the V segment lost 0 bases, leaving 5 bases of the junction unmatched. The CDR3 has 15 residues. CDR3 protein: CSARELAGGVYEQYF. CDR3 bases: TGCAGTGCTAGAGAGCTAGCGGGGGGTGTGTACGAGCAGTACTTC.

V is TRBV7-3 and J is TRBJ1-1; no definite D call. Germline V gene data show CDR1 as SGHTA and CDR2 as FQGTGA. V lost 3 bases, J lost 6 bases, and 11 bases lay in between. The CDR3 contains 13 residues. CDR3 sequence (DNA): TGTGCCAGCAGCTTTCGACCGGGCGCTGAAGCTTTCTTT. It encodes CASSFRPGAEAFF.

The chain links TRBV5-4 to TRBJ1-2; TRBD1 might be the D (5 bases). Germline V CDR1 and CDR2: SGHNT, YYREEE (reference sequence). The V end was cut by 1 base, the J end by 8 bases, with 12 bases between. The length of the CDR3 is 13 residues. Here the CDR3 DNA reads TGTGCCAGCAGCTTGCCAGACAGTTTGGGCTACACCTTC. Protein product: CASSLPDSLGYTF.

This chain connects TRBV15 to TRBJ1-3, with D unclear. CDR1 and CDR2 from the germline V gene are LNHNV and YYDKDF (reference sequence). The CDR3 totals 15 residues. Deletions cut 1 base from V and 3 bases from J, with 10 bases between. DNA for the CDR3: TGTGCCACCAGCAGAGTACAGAATCGTGGAAACACCATATATTTT. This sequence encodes CATSRVQNRGNTIYF. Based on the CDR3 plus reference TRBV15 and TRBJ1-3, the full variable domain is DAMVIQNPRYQVTQFGKPVTLSCSQTLNHNVMYWYQQKSSQAPKLLFHYYDKDFNNEADTPDNFQSRRPNTSFCFLDIRSPGLGDTAMYLCATSRVQNRGNTIYFGEGSWLTVV.

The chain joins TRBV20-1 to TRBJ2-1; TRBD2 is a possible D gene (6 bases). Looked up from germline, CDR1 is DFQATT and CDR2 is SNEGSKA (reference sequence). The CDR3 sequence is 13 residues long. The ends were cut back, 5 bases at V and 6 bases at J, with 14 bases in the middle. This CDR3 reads CSAGTAVTNEQFF. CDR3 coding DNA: TGCAGTGCTGGGACTGCCGTGACCAATGAGCAGTTCTTC.

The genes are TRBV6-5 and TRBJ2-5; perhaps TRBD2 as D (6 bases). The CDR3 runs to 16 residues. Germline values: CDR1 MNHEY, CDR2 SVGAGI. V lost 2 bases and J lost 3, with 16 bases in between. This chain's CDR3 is CASSYDTGLEKETQYF. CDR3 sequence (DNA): TGTGCCAGCAGTTACGATACGGGACTCGAAAAAGAGACCCAGTACTTC.